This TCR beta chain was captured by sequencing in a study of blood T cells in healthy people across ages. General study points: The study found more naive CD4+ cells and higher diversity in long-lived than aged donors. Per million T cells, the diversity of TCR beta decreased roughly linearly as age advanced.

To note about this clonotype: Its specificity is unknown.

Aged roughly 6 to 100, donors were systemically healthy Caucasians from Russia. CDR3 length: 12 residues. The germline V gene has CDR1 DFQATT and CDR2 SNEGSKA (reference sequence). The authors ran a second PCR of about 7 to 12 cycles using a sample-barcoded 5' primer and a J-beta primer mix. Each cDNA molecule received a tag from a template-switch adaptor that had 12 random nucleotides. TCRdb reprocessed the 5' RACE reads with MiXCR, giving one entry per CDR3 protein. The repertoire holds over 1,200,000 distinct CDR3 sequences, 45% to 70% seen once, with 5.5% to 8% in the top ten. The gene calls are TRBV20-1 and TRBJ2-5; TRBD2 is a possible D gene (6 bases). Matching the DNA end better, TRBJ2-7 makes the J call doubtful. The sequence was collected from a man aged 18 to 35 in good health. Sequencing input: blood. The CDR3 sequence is CSARSGGDEQYF. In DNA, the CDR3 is TGCAGTGCTAGGTCCGGGGGTGACGAGCAGTACTTC.